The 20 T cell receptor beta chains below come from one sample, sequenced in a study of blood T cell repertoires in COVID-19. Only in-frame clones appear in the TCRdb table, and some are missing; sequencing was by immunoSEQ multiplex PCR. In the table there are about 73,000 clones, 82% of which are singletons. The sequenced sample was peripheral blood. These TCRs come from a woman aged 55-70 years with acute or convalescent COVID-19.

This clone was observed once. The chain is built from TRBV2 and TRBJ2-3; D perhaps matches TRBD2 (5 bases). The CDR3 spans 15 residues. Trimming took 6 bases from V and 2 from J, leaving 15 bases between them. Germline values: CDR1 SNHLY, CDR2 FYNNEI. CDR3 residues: CASSEDLGVTDTQYF. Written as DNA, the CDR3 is TGTGCCAGCAGCGAGGACTTGGGAGTCACAGATACGCAGTATTTT.

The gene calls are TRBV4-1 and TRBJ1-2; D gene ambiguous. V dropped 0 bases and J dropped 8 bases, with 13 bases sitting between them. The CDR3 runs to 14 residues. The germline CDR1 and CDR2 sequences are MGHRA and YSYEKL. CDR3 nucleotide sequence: TGCGCCAGCAGCCAAGAAGAGGGCCGTGGAGGCTACACCTTC. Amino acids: CASSQEEGRGGYTF.

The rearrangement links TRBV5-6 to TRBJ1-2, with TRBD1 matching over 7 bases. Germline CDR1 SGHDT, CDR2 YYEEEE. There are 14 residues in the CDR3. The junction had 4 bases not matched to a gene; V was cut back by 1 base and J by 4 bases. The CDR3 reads CASSLSQGGYGYTF. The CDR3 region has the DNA TGTGCCAGCAGCTTGAGTCAGGGGGGCTATGGCTACACCTTC.

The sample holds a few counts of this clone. This chain's CDR3 is CASSLAAGLAGANEQFF. The CDR3 nucleotides read TGCGCCAGCAGCTTGGCAGCGGGACTAGCGGGAGCCAATGAGCAGTTCTTC. This rearrangement joins TRBV5-1 to TRBJ2-1; 14 bases line up with TRBD2. The germline gives CDR1 SGHRS, CDR2 YFSETQ. V trimming: 0 bases; J trimming: 6 bases; junction bases outside the gene matches: 5. The CDR3 runs 17 residues. The variable domain in full, completed from reference TRBV5-1 and TRBJ2-1, reads KAGVTQTPRYLIKTRGQQVTLSCSPISGHRSVSWYQQTPGQGLQFLFEYFSETQRNKGNFPGRFSGRQFSNSRSEMNVSTLELGDSALYLCASSLAAGLAGANEQFFGPGTRLTVL.

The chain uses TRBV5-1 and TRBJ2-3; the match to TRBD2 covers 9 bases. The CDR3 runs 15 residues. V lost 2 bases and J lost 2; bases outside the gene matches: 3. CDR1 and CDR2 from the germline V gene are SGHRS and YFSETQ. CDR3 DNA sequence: TGCGCCAGCAGCTTTCTAGCGGGATTCACAGATACGCAGTATTTT. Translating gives CASSFLAGFTDTQYF.

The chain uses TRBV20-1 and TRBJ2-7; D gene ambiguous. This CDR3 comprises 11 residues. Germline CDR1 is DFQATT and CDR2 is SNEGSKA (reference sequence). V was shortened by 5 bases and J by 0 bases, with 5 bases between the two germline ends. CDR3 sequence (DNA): TGCAGTGCTTGGAGCTCCTACGAGCAGTACTTC. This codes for CSAWSSYEQYF.

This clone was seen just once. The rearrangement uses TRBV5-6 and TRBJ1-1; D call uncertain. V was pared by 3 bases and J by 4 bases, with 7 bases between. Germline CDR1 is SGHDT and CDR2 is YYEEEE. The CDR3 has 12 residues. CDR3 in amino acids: CASSSEFTEAFF. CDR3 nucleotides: TGTGCCAGCAGCTCGGAGTTCACTGAAGCTTTCTTT.

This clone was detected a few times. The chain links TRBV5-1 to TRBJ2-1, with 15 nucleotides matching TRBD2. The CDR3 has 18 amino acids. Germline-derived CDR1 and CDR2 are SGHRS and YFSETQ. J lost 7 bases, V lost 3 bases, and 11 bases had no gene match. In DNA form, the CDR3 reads TGCGCCAGCAGCTCAGGACTAGCGGGAGGGCCCCGAGGGAATGAGCAGTTCTTC. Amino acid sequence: CASSSGLAGGPRGNEQFF.

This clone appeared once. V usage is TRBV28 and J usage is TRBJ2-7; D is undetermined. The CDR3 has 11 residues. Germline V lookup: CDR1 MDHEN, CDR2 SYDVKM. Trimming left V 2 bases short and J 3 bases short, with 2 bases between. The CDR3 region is CASSLRYEQYF. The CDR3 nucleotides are TGTGCCAGCAGTTTACGCTACGAGCAGTACTTC. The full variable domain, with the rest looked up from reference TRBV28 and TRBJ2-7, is DVKVTQSSRYLVKRTGEKVFLECVQDMDHENMFWYRQDPGLGLRLIYFSYDVKMKEKGDIPEGYSVSREKKERFSLILESASTNQTSMYLCASSLRYEQYFGPGTRLTVT.

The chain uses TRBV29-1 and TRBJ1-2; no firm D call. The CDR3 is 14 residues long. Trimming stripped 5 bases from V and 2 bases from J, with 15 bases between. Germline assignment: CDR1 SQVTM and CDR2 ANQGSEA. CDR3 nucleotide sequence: TGCAGCGTTCTAACAGCCGGGATAAACTATGGCTACACCTTC. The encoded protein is CSVLTAGINYGYTF.

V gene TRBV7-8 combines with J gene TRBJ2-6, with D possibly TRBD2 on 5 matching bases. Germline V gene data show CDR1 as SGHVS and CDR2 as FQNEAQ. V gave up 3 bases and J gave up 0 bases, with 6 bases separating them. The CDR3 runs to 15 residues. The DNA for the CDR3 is TGTGCCAGCAGCTTTGGGAGCTCTGGGGCCAACGTCCTGACTTTC. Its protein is CASSFGSSGANVLTF.

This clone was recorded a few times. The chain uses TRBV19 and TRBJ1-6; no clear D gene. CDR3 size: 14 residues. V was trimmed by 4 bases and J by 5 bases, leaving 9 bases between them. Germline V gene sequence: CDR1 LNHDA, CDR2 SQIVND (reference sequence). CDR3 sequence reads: CASSTERDNSPLHF. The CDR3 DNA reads TGTGCCAGTAGTACCGAGAGAGATAATTCACCCCTCCACTTT.

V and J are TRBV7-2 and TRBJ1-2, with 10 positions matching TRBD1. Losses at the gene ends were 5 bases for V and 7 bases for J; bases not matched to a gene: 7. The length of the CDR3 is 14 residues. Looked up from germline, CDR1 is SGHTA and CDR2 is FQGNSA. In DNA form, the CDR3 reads TGTGCCAGCAGCCCAGGACAGGGGGGCGGTGGCTACACCTTC. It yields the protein CASSPGQGGGGYTF.

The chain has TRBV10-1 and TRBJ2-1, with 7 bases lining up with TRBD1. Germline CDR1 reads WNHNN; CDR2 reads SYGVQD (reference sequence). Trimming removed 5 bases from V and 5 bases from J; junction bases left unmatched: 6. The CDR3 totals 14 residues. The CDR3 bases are TGCGCCAGCAGTAGACGGACAGGCGACAATGAGCAGTTCTTC. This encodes CASSRRTGDNEQFF.

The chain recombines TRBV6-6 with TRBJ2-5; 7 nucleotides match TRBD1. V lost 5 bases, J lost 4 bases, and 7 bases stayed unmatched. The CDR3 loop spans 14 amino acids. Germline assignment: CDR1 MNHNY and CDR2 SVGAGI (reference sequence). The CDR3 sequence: CASSERQGRETQYF. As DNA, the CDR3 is TGTGCCAGCAGTGAGCGACAGGGTAGAGAGACCCAGTACTTC.

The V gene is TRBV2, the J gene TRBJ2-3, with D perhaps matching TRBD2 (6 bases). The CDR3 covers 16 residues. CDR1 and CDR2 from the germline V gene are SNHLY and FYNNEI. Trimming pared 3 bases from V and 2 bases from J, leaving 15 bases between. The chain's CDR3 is CASSDLAGKNTDTQYF. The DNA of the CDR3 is TGTGCCAGCAGTGATTTGGCGGGGAAAAACACAGATACGCAGTATTTT.

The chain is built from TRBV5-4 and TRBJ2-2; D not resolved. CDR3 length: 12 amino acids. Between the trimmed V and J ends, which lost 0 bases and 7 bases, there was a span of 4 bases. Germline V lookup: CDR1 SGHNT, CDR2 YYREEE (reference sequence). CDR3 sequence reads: CASSLGGGELFF. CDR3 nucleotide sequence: TGTGCCAGCAGCTTGGGCGGCGGGGAGCTGTTTTTT.

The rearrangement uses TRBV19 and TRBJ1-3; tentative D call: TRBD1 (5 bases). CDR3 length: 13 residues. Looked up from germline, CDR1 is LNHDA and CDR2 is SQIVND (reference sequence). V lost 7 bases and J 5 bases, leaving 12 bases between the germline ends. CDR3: CASIPGGRNTIYF. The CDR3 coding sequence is TGTGCCAGTATCCCCGGGGGAAGAAACACCATATATTTT.

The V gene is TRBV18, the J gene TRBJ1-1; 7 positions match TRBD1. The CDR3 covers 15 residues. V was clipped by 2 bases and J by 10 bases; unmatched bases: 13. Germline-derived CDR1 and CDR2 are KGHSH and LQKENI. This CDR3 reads CASSPTGGGALVAFF. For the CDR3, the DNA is TGTGCCAGCTCACCAACCGGAGGGGGCGCCTTGGTAGCTTTCTTT.

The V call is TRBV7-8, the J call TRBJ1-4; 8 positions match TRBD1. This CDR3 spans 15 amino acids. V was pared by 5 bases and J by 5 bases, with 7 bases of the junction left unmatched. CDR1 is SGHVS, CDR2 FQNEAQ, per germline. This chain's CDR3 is CASSPQTGVNEKLFF. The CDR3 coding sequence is TGTGCCAGCAGCCCCCAGACAGGGGTGAATGAAAAACTGTTTTTT.